The TCR beta chain described here comes from a study of T-cell memory formation after mild COVID-19. Overall study context: Across donors, TCR clusters were largely donor specific.

Barcoded TCR alpha and TCR beta cDNA libraries with UMIs came from 5'RACE using constant-segment primers. Each CDR3 protein gets one entry after TCRdb re-called the 5' RACE reads with MiXCR. The sample includes hundreds of thousands of distinct CDR3 sequences, around 28% of them seen just once. Broader study findings: The study found contracting CD4+ clones mainly in CM and EM and contracting CD8+ clones in EMRA.

With respect to this clonotype: The antigen is not known.

Trimming shortened V by 0 bases and J by 2 bases, and 13 bases separated the two germline ends. Germline V gives CDR1 SQVTM, CDR2 ANQGSEA. This CDR3 has 15 amino acids. This chain uses TRBV29-1 with TRBJ1-1; D unclear. The sequenced sample was PBMCs or a T cell subset sorted from them (not recorded which). This receptor was taken from an adult woman who had mild COVID-19 (a few samples of this study predate the infection). Cell type and time point are not known. CDR3: CSVEDLPGFNTEAFF. The CDR3 region has the DNA TGCAGCGTTGAAGATCTGCCGGGTTTTAACACTGAAGCTTTCTTT.